The entry below describes one T cell receptor (beta chain). This clone was found many times. Its antigen remains unidentified. The input lacks base qualities; no much larger clone sits a single base away. This same CDR3 is encoded by further DNA sequences in the sample. The cysteine opens and the phenylalanine closes a CDR3 of 12 amino acids. Just the 36-base CDR3 DNA is kept, in frame starting at base 1. V has 6 bases trimmed and J has 7 bases trimmed; junction bases matching no gene number 6. The germline V gene gives CDR1 as SGHNT and CDR2 as YENEEA. Collaborating institutions collected whole blood in K2EDTA tubes following their own protocols. For TCRbeta analysis, collaborator samples were shipped as frozen whole blood, as isolated PBMCs, or as DNA extracted from either sample type. TCRbeta CDR3 regions were amplified from genomic DNA by means of the immunoSEQ Assay, a bias-controlled multiplex PCR. In the source study's methods: The number of nucleated cells in each sample was estimated by amplification of reference gene primers within the assay. To quantify the absolute abundance of each unique TCRbeta CDR3 rearrangement, sequence reads were collapsed and filtered. Productive Simpson clonality was computed per sample as the square root of Simpson's diversity index over productive rearrangements. TCRdb limited this immuneACCESS table to in-frame rearrangements with V and J called. A share of clones is missing; checked studies link under half to unresolved V genes, and the rest is unexplained. The DNA gave D and trimming, while V, J and clone size come from that table. Present in this sample are roughly 300,000 clones, 85% of which were seen just once. About 14% of the sample belongs to the ten largest clones.

The data stem from a study of blood T cell repertoires in COVID-19 (dated by TCRdb to about 2020). For the study in its entirety: Samples covering the acute and convalescent phases of COVID-19 were provided by collaborators in the United States, Italy and Spain. The prospective study material was composed of cDNA or gDNA derived from T cells, B-cell-depleted T cells, or PBMCs. The dataset comprised deeply sampled blood TCRbeta repertoires from subjects exposed to, actively infected with, or recovered from COVID-19. The repertoires were made available in a free public database intended to serve as a resource for research on the immune response to SARS-CoV-2. Samples were obtained from the ongoing ImmuneRACE study (first 160 participants) and from 1,254 subjects provided by 6 global collaborators. A de-identified subject ID, COVID-19 status, age in years and sex were almost always included in the sample metadata. Where available, HLA class I and class II types were taken from metadata supplied by the sample provider and were not determined by assay-based typing. Study-wide findings and limitations: How much clinical and demographic metadata was included differed by source and by participant, and the metadata was provided uncurated.

Sequenced: peripheral blood. This receptor chain uses TRBV11-3 and TRBJ2-7; TRBD1 agrees with 7 junctional bases. The origin of this receptor is a human donor in a cohort sampled during active COVID-19. The nucleotide sequence is given as TGTGCCAGCAGTCTAGACAGGGCGGAGCAGTACTTC. This encodes CASSLDRAEQYF.